One sample yielded the 24 T cell receptor beta chains listed below, sequenced in a study of blood T cell repertoires in COVID-19. Libraries were prepared by immunoSEQ multiplex PCR; TCRdb keeps only in-frame clonotypes and omits some of them. The sample lists over 120,000 clones, roughly 75% occurring once. The sequenced material came from PBMCs or T cells enriched from blood (not recorded which). The receptors derive from a woman aged 45-60 years who had recovered from COVID-19.

DNA for the CDR3: TGTGCCAGCAGTCCAATGAACACTGAAGCTTTCTTT. Translated: CASSPMNTEAFF. V usage is TRBV28 and J usage is TRBJ1-1; D is unclear. CDR1 and CDR2 (germline): MDHEN, SYDVKM. Deletions cut 5 bases from V and 0 bases from J, with 4 bases between. The CDR3 extends over 12 amino acids. Looking up the rest from reference TRBV28 and TRBJ1-1 gives the full variable domain: DVKVTQSSRYLVKRTGEKVFLECVQDMDHENMFWYRQDPGLGLRLIYFSYDVKMKEKGDIPEGYSVSREKKERFSLILESASTNQTSMYLCASSPMNTEAFFGQGTRLTVV.

The CDR3 spells CASSYAGQNSNQPQHF. In nucleotides, the CDR3 is TGTGCCAGCAGTTACGCGGGACAGAATAGCAATCAGCCCCAGCATTTT. This chain joins TRBV27 and TRBJ1-5; 7 nucleotides agree with TRBD1. V shed 4 bases, J shed 0 bases, and the junction held 6 bases outside the gene matches. Germline V gene data show CDR1 as MNHEY and CDR2 as SMNVEV (reference sequence). This CDR3 is built from 16 residues.

This rearrangement joins TRBV5-1 to TRBJ1-2, with 9 bases that match TRBD1. CDR1 SGHRS and CDR2 YFSETQ come from the germline V gene. Trimming took 1 base from V and 11 from J; bases not matched to a gene: 12. The CDR3 loop spans 15 amino acids. The CDR3 here is CASSLSRGLDRGYTF. The CDR3 DNA reads as TGCGCCAGCAGCTTGAGTAGAGGTCTGGACAGGGGATACACCTTC.

This sequence joins TRBV3-1 (or the pseudogene TRBV3-2) and TRBJ1-2; TRBD1 matches 8 bases. Trimming removed 4 bases from V and 8 bases from J; junction bases left unmatched: 15. The CDR3 has 16 residues. The germline CDR1 and CDR2 sequences are LGHDT and YNNKEL (reference sequence). CDR3 amino acids: CASSPAYTGQVVGYTF. The CDR3 DNA sequence: TGTGCCAGCAGCCCTGCCTATACGGGACAGGTTGTCGGCTACACCTTC.

The chain recombines TRBV7-2 with TRBJ2-5, with 7 bases fitting TRBD2. Trimming removed 3 bases from V and 3 bases from J; junction bases left unmatched: 7. CDR1 SGHTA and CDR2 FQGNSA come from the germline V gene. The CDR3 runs to 15 residues. In DNA, the CDR3 is TGTGCCAGCAGCTTCCAGCGGGGCGCAGAAGAGACCCAGTACTTC. It translates to CASSFQRGAEETQYF.

Concerning this clone: Within the sample, other DNA sequences also encode this same CDR3. This chain connects TRBV2 to TRBJ1-6; 9 bases are shared with TRBD1. The CDR3 spans 14 residues. The germline gives CDR1 SNHLY, CDR2 FYNNEI. Trimming at V came to 4 bases and at J to 7 bases, leaving 2 bases not matched to a gene. DNA for the CDR3: TGTGCCAGCAGTGCGGACAGGGGCAATTCACCCCTCCACTTT. Translating it yields CASSADRGNSPLHF.

The gene calls are TRBV29-1 and TRBJ1-1; 8 positions match TRBD1. V lost 4 bases to trimming and J lost 9 bases; unmatched junction nucleotides: 1. The CDR3 loop spans 10 amino acids. CDR1 and CDR2 (germline): SQVTM, ANQGSEA. The CDR3 protein is CSVGTGQAFF. The CDR3 DNA sequence: TGCAGCGTTGGGACAGGGCAAGCTTTCTTT.

V is TRBV5-5 and J is TRBJ2-7, with D unresolved. Germline V gene data show CDR1 as SGHKS and CDR2 as YYEKEE (reference sequence). The CDR3 is 13 residues long. V was trimmed by 1 base and J by 6 bases, leaving 11 bases between them. CDR3: CASSLLASGEQYV. The CDR3 DNA sequence: TGTGCCAGCAGCTTGTTGGCCAGTGGCGAGCAGTACGTC.

This clone was counted only a few times. The V and J genes are TRBV10-3 and TRBJ1-1, with D hard to call. Trimming left V 6 bases short and J 2 bases short, with 16 bases between. CDR3 size: 15 residues. Germline V gene lookup returns CDR1 ENHRY and CDR2 SYGVKD. The chain's CDR3 is CAIRRHDDTNTEAFF. DNA for the CDR3: TGTGCCATCAGGCGACACGACGACACTAACACTGAAGCTTTCTTT.

The V call is TRBV5-1, the J call TRBJ2-7, with 8 bases fitting TRBD1. This CDR3 is built from 14 residues. Germline CDR1 reads SGHRS; CDR2 reads YFSETQ. The J segment lost 3 bases and the V segment lost 5 bases, leaving 7 bases of the junction unmatched. CDR3: CASREQTGVYEQYF. CDR3 nucleotides: TGCGCCAGCAGGGAGCAGACAGGGGTCTACGAGCAGTACTTC.

This clone was counted once. This rearrangement joins TRBV5-6 to TRBJ2-2; D is ambiguous. CDR3 length: 15 amino acids. The germline V gene has CDR1 SGHDT and CDR2 YYEEEE. V was clipped by 1 base and J by 4 bases, with 11 bases between them. The CDR3 DNA reads TGTGCCAGCAGCTTGTGGAGCCTCGGCACCGGGGAGCTGTTTTTT. It is translated as CASSLWSLGTGELFF.

Here the CDR3 reads CASSADSSNEKLFF. The CDR3 DNA sequence: TGCGCCAGCAGCGCGGACAGCTCTAATGAAAAACTGTTTTTT. The V call is TRBV5-1, the J call TRBJ1-4; D might be TRBD1 (6 bases). Trimming pared 4 bases from V and 3 bases from J, leaving 10 bases between. The V gene's germline CDR1 is SGHRS and CDR2 YFSETQ. The CDR3 sequence is 14 residues long.

As for this clone: At the DNA level, this CDR3 is encoded by other sequences in the same sample as well. The chain joins TRBV7-3 to TRBJ1-1; D ambiguous. Trimming removed 1 base at V and 2 bases at J, with 5 bases between. This CDR3 has 13 residues. Germline V gene lookup returns CDR1 SGHTA and CDR2 FQGTGA. The DNA for the CDR3 is TGTGCCAGCAGCTTAAGAGGTAACACTGAAGCTTTCTTT. It is translated as CASSLRGNTEAFF.

The chain is built from TRBV6-5 and TRBJ2-2; D not certain. Germline V CDR1 and CDR2: MNHEY, SVGAGI. There are 13 residues in the CDR3. Trimming shortened V by 11 bases and J by 4 bases, and 14 bases separated the two germline ends. The CDR3 region is CAVRSESTGELFF. As DNA, the CDR3 is TGTGCCGTCCGGAGCGAAAGCACCGGGGAGCTGTTTTTT.

Here the CDR3 reads CASSQGQGGVTEAFF. CDR3 bases: TGCGCCAGCAGCCAAGGACAGGGGGGGGTTACTGAAGCTTTCTTT. This chain uses TRBV4-1 with TRBJ1-1; 9 bases fit TRBD1. Trimming took 1 base from V and 5 from J; bases not matched to a gene: 5. Germline CDR1 and CDR2: MGHRA and YSYEKL. The CDR3 spans 15 residues.

The V and J genes are TRBV7-9 and TRBJ1-6; weak D call: TRBD1 (6 bases). The CDR3 is 16 amino acids. V shed 1 base and J shed 9 bases, with 16 bases lying between them. Germline CDR1 reads SEHNR; CDR2 reads FQNEAQ (reference sequence). CDR3 DNA: TGTGCCAGCAGCTTAGGGTCGGGGACCAGGGGTTCACCCCTCCACTTT. Protein product: CASSLGSGTRGSPLHF.

The rearrangement joins TRBV7-2 to TRBJ1-1; TRBD1 aligns across 8 bases. Germline CDR1 reads SGHTA; CDR2 reads FQGNSA. The CDR3 extends over 14 amino acids. After removal of 4 bases from V and 1 base from J, the junction contained 2 bases not matched to a gene. The CDR3, as DNA: TGTGCCAGCAGCTCGGGACAGGCGAACACTGAAGCTTTCTTT. This gives the protein CASSSGQANTEAFF.

The CDR3 sequence: CASSHPRDQPQHF. CDR3 in DNA: TGTGCCAGCAGCCACCCTAGAGATCAGCCCCAGCATTTT. This rearrangement joins TRBV16 to TRBJ1-5; unclear D gene. Germline assignment: CDR1 KGHSY and CDR2 FQNENV. V gave up 3 bases and J gave up 5 bases, with 8 bases separating them. CDR3 length: 13 amino acids.

This clone came up a few times. CDR3 nucleotide sequence: TGTGCCAGCAGTTCAAGAGGACTAGCGGGCACAGATACGCAGTATTTT. It is translated as CASSSRGLAGTDTQYF. The chain couples TRBV27 to TRBJ2-3, with 10 positions matching TRBD2. After removal of 4 bases from V and 1 base from J, the junction contained 5 bases not matched to a gene. CDR1 is MNHEY and CDR2 is SMNVEV in the germline V gene (reference sequence). This CDR3 is 16 amino acids long.

The V and J genes are TRBV5-4 and TRBJ2-7, with 8 positions matching TRBD1. V gave up 1 base and J gave up 6 bases; unmatched junction bases: 9. The germline V gene has CDR1 SGHNT and CDR2 YYREEE (reference sequence). The CDR3 loop spans 15 amino acids. The CDR3 coding sequence is TGTGCCAGCAGCTTGAGGACAGGGCAATTACGCGAGCAGTACTTC. Translation: CASSLRTGQLREQYF. Full variable domain (rest looked up from reference TRBV5-4 and TRBJ2-7): ETGVTQSPTHLIKTRGQQVTLRCSSQSGHNTVSWYQQALGQGPQFIFQYYREEENGRGNFPPRFSGLQFPNYSSELNVNALELDDSALYLCASSLRTGQLREQYFGPGTRLTVT.

In its sample, this clone was seen a few times. The chain combines TRBV2 with TRBJ1-5, with D unclear. CDR3 length: 14 amino acids. Germline CDR1 reads SNHLY; CDR2 reads FYNNEI. The V end was cut by 4 bases, the J end by 5 bases, with 12 bases between. The CDR3 loop reads CASSGEGSYQPQHF. The CDR3 nucleotides are TGTGCCAGCAGTGGAGAGGGCTCCTATCAGCCCCAGCATTTT. Variable domain in full (rest from reference TRBV2 and TRBJ1-5): EPEVTQTPSHQVTQMGQEVILRCVPISNHLYFYWYRQILGQKVEFLVSFYNNEISEKSEIFDDQFSVERPDGSNFTLKIRSTKLEDSAMYFCASSGEGSYQPQHFGDGTRLSIL.

The rearrangement links TRBV6-1 to TRBJ1-3; D uncertain. The CDR3 consists of 15 residues. Germline loops: CDR1 MNHNS, CDR2 SASEGT. Deletions cut 2 bases from V and 2 bases from J, with 10 bases between. The CDR3 coding sequence is TGTGCCAGCAGTGAACACCGAGGAGCTGGAAACACCATATATTTT. Translated: CASSEHRGAGNTIYF.

This sequence joins TRBV6-5 and TRBJ1-2, with TRBD1 matching 8 bases. The CDR3 loop spans 14 amino acids. V was clipped by 2 bases and J by 8 bases; unmatched bases: 7. Germline-derived CDR1 and CDR2 are MNHEY and SVGAGI. The CDR3 bases are TGTGCCAGCAGTTACCGACTGGACAGGGAAGGCTACACCTTC. This encodes CASSYRLDREGYTF.

The chain carries TRBV19 and TRBJ1-1; TRBD1 aligns across 10 bases. The germline V gene has CDR1 LNHDA and CDR2 SQIVND (reference sequence). V was pared by 6 bases and J by 4 bases, with 11 bases of the junction left unmatched. The CDR3 spans 16 residues. CDR3 residues: CASSLWGGQGFTEAFF. CDR3 nucleotides: TGTGCCAGTAGCCTGTGGGGGGGACAGGGGTTCACTGAAGCTTTCTTT.